The TCR beta chain under discussion was sequenced for a study of T-cell memory formation after mild COVID-19. The germline V gene encodes CDR1 LNHNV and CDR2 YYDKDF (reference sequence). V trimming: 5 bases; J trimming: 5 bases; junction bases outside the gene matches: 14. The CDR3 spans 17 residues. This clonotype was observed a handful of times. TCRdb re-called the 5' RACE reads through MiXCR, storing one row per CDR3 protein. Here the sample spans 200,000 or so distinct CDR3 sequences, 15% to 20% being singletons. The specimen sequenced was PBMCs or a T cell subset sorted from them (not recorded which). This receptor was taken from an adult woman who had mild COVID-19 (a few samples of this study predate the infection). Cell type and time point are not known. The chain combines TRBV15 with TRBJ2-2; TRBD1 aligns across 7 bases. Written as DNA, the CDR3 is TGTGCCACCAGCCCATCTTTTCGACAGGGTCTAACCGGGGAGCTGTTTTTT. As protein: CATSPSFRQGLTGELFF.